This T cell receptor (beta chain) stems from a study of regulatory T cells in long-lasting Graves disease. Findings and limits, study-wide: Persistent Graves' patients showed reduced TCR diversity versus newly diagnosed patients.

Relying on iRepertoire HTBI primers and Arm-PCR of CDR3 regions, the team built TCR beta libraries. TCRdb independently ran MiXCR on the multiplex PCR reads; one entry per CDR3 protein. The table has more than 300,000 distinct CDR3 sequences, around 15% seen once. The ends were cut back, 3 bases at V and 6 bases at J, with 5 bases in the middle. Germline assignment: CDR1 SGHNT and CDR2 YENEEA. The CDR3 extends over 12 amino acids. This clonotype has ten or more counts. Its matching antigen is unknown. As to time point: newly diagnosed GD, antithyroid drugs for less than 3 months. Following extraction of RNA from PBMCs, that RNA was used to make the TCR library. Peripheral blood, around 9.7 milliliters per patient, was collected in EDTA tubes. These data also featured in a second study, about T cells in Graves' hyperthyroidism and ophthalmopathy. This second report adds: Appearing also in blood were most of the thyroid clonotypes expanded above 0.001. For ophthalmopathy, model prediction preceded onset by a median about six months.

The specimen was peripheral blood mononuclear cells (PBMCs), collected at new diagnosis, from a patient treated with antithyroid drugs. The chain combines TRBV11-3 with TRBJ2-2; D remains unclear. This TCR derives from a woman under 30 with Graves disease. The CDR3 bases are TGTGCCAGCAGCTTTTCCCCCGGGGAGCTGTTTTTT. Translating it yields CASSFSPGELFF.